This T cell receptor beta chain was retrieved from a study of regulatory T cells in long-lasting Graves disease. Libraries of TCR beta came from iRepertoire HTBI primers plus Arm-PCR of CDR3 regions. MiXCR, applied by TCRdb to the multiplex PCR reads, yields one record per CDR3 protein. The table lists around 450,000 distinct CDR3 sequences, roughly 21% of them singletons, with roughly 6.9% in the top ten. As to time point: persistent/refractory GD, antithyroid drugs over 5 years with positive TRAb. Following extraction of RNA from PBMCs, that RNA was used to make the TCR library. CDR3 length: 17 amino acids. Trimming took 6 bases from V and 1 from J; bases not matched to a gene: 6. Germline CDR1 MDHEN, CDR2 SYDVKM.

The chain recombines TRBV28 with TRBJ2-3; 14 nucleotides align to TRBD2. The receptor was derived from a female donor with Graves disease. This sample comprised peripheral blood mononuclear cells (PBMCs), obtained when the disease was refractory, from a patient treated with antithyroid drugs. CDR3 protein: CASRAPGLAGGTDTQYF. In DNA form, the CDR3 reads TGTGCCAGCAGGGCTCCGGGACTAGCGGGAGGCACAGATACGCAGTATTTT.